The following is a T cell receptor beta chain sequence with its context. At least ten counts were recorded for this clonotype. The antigen it binds to is not known. The record has no base qualities; no much larger clone is one base away. TCR beta CDR3 regions were amplified from RNA transcripts. The first round of RT-PCR for the TCR CDR3 was performed with the HTBI primer set and the Qiagen OneStep RT-PCR kit. The libraries were constructed in a second round of multiplex PCR and then size-selected and purified. The libraries were sequenced on an Illumina HiSeq2000 using paired-end 100 bp reads. In the source study's methods: SOAPnuke was used to process the raw data, throwing out any read that contained adapters or uncalled bases, had a mean Phred below 15, or lacked an exact constant-primer or identifier match. High-quality paired reads were merged with COPE v1.2.5, and unique nucleotide sequences were defined as clonotypes. MiTCR v1.1 was used to align the clonotypes against IMGT TRBV, TRBD and TRBJ reference segments. Only V-J combinations with frequency above 0.0001, covering 99.2% of repertoires, were analysed. The TCS score was defined as the ratio of F50 (clonal expansion) to E x V (chaos), calculated using BLOSUM62-based TCRdist between CDR3 peptides within each V-J. Welch's t-statistics and random forest reduced approximately 520 V-J features to roughly 13, which were used in a naive Bayes classifier (R e1071). The raw public reads went through TCRdb reprocessing: fastp at Q25, MiXCR clone calling, in-frame beta chains kept. Merged by CDR3 protein, the rows form single entries marked with the most common genes and DNA. Here the V and J calls rest on TCRdb's processing, not on the authors' analysis. The sample table records over 450,000 distinct CDR3 sequences; 15% to 20% of these occur just once. The ten largest clonotypes hold about 16% of the sample.

Ophthalmopathy patients had moderately to severely active disease, Clinical Activity Score of at least 3, NOSPECS grade of at least 4, and duration under 3 months. The study excluded patients with uncontrolled infections, other autoimmune diseases, pregnancy or lactation. Diagnoses were established on the basis of clinical symptoms, serum thyroxine and TRAb, thyroid ultrasound, and orbital computed tomography. PBMCs were isolated from approximately 10 ml of fresh peripheral blood by Ficoll-Paque density gradient centrifugation. Trizol reagent was used to extract total RNA, and RNA quality was then checked on an Agilent 2100 Bioanalyzer. The record originates from a study of T cells in Graves' hyperthyroidism and ophthalmopathy (dated by TCRdb to about 2019). Broadly, across the study: Peripheral blood was collected at initial diagnosis, before any treatment. According to the paper, TCR Vbeta CDR3 sequencing was carried out on 120 to 150 peripheral blood samples, which came from approximately 41 ophthalmopathy, 75 to 80 hyperthyroidism and roughly 17 progressor patients. The 100 discovery patients were randomly split 7:3 into training and test sets. To identify distinguishing TCR V-J signatures, a discovery cohort of around 100 patients was used, comprising 40 to 45 with Graves' ophthalmopathy and around 57 with stable Graves' hyperthyroidism. An independent validation cohort of 18 to 20 hyperthyroidism patients and about 16 patients who later progressed to ophthalmopathy tested prospective prediction of ophthalmopathy. Following sampling, methimazole starting at 30 mg daily was given to hyperthyroidism patients, and high-dose intravenous methylprednisolone was given to ophthalmopathy patients. In addition, the study compared T-cell repertoires in thyroid tissue and in blood from roughly six Graves' hyperthyroidism patients. Study-wide findings and limitations: Most expanded thyroid clonotypes (frequency above 0.001) were also detected in blood, a finding suggesting that blood repertoires may reflect thyroid immune responses. Ophthalmopathy was separated from stable hyperthyroidism by a 13 V-J signature model, with around 90% sensitivity and 81% to 82% specificity obtained in cross-validation and 80%/75% obtained in testing. In validation, the model predicted progression to ophthalmopathy with over 65% sensitivity and about 73% specificity, a median of 6.5 months before onset. Sample size was not statistically predetermined, and blinding of investigators to group allocation was not performed.

The CDR1 and CDR2 encoded by the germline V gene (reference sequence) are SEHNR and FQNEAQ. From the cysteine up to the phenylalanine, the CDR3 has a length of 14 residues. The only DNA kept is the CDR3, 42 bases in frame from the first base. Trimming removed 5 bases from V and 3 bases from J, leaving 14 bases between the germline ends. This TCR was recovered from a woman between 18 and 29 years old with Graves' ophthalmopathy. This receptor chain uses TRBV7-9 and TRBJ2-7; the D gene is perhaps TRBD1, from 5 matching bases. Sample: blood. The sequenced DNA is TGTGCCAGCAGCGATAGGGGCCCCCTCTACGAGCAGTACTTC. This encodes CASSDRGPLYEQYF. This CDR3, with the reference TRBV7-9 and TRBJ2-7 proteins standing in past its ends, gives the full variable domain DTGVSQNPRHKITKRGQNVTFRCDPISEHNRLYWYRQTLGQGPEFLTYFQNEAQLEKSRLLSDRFSAERPKGSFSTLEIQRTEQGDSAMYLCASSDRGPLYEQYFGPGTRLTVT.